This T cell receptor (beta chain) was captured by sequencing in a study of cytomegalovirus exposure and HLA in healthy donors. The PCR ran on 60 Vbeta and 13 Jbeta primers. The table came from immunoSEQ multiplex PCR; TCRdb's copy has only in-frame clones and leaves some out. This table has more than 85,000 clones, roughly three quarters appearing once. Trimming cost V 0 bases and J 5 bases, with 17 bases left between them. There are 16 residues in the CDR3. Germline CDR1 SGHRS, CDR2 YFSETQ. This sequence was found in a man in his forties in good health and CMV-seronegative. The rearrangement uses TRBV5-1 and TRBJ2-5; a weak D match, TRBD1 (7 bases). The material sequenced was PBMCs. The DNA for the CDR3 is TGCGCCAGCAGCTTGGATCCAGGGGGGTTCGGGGAGACCCAGTACTTC. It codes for CASSLDPGGFGETQYF.